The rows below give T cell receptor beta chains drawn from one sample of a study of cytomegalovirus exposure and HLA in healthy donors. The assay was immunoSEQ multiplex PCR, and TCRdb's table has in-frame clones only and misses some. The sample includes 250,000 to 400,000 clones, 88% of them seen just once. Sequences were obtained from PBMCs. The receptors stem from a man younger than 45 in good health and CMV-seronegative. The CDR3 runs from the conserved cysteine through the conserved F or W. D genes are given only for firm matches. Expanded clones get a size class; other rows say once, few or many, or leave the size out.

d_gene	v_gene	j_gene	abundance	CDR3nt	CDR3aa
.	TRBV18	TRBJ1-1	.	TGTGCCAGCTCACCATCCCAGGAGAACACTGAAGCTTTCTTT	CASSPSQENTEAFF
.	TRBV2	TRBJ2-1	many	TGTGCCAGCGGTGGTCAGGGGATCAATGAGCAGTTCTTC	CASGGQGINEQFF
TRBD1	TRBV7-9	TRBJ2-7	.	TGTGCCAGCACCGGACAGGGATCATCCTACGAGCAGTACTTC	CASTGQGSSYEQYF
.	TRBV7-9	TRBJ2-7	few	TGTGCCAGCAGCTCGATGAGCGAGCAGTACTTC	CASSSMSEQYF
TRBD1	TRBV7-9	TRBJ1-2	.	TGTGCCAGCAGCTTAGGGGGACAGATCTATGGCTACACCTTC	CASSLGGQIYGYTF
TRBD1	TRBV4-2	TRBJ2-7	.	TGTGCCAGCAGCCAGGGAACTGCATCCGAAGGACAGGGGGGCGAGCAGTACTTC	CASSQGTASEGQGGEQYF
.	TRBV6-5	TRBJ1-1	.	TGTGCCAGCAGTTACCGACCCGGGGACACTGAAGCTTTCTTT	CASSYRPGDTEAFF
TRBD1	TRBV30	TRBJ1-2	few	TGTGCCTGGAGTGAGGACAGGGGCTATGGCTACACCTTC	CAWSEDRGYGYTF
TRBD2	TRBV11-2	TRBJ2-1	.	TGTGCCAGCAGCTTCGCTAAAAGGGACTATTCCGTCCTAGAGCAGTTCTTC	CASSFAKRDYSVLEQFF
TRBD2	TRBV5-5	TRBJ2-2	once	TGTGCCAGCACCCCCAGGACTAGCGGGGGGAACACCGGGGAGCTGTTTTTT	CASTPRTSGGNTGELFF
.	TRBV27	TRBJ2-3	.	TGTGCCAGCACCGGGGGAGGCGGGGTGGATACGCAGTATTTT	CASTGGGGVDTQYF
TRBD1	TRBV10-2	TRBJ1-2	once	TGCGCCAGCACGATACCCGGACAGGATGATGGCTACACCTTC	CASTIPGQDDGYTF
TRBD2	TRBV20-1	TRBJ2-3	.	TGCAGTGCTGTAGGGACTAGCTTGTATTTT	CSAVGTSLYF
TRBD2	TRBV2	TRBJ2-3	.	TGTGCCAGCAGGGCATCCCGGGGGGGGGCCGGGCCAGATACGCAGTATTTT	CASRASRGGAGPDTQYF
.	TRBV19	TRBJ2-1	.	TGTGCCAGTAATATAGGACGGGGTGTGGATGAGCAGTTCTTC	CASNIGRGVDEQFF
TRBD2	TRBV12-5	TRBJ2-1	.	TGTGCTAGTGGTTTAGTAACCGGGACTAGCGGATACAATGAGCAGTTCTTC	CASGLVTGTSGYNEQFF
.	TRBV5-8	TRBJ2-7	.	TGTGCCAGCAGACGTCGACAGGCCCCCTACGAGCAGTACTTC	CASRRRQAPYEQYF
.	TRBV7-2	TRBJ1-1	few	TGTGCCAGCAGCTTAGACGGGGGAAGCACTGAAGCTTTCTTT	CASSLDGGSTEAFF
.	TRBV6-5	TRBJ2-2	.	TGTGCCAGCAGTTACTCAAGGGACATTGACACCGGGGAGCTGTTTTTT	CASSYSRDIDTGELFF
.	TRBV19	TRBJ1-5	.	TGTGCCAGTAGTATTTTTAACAGAAATCAGCCCCAGCATTTT	CASSIFNRNQPQHF
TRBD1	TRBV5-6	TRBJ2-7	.	TGTGCCAGCAGCCCGTACCTAACAGGGGCGGGCGAGCAGTACTTC	CASSPYLTGAGEQYF
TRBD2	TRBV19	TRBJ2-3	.	TGTGCCAGTAGTCTTAGCGGGGTCGGTACAGATACGCAGTATTTT	CASSLSGVGTDTQYF
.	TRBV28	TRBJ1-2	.	TGTGCCAGCAGACGAATTGGGACGACTAGACTAAACTATGGCTACACCTTC	CASRRIGTTRLNYGYTF
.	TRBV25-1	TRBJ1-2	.	TGTGCCAGCAGTGAAGAAGGACATCTCTTCTATGGCTACACCTTC	CASSEEGHLFYGYTF
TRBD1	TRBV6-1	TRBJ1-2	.	TGTGCCAGCAGTGCCCAGGACAGGGTCTTGGGCGGCTACACCTTC	CASSAQDRVLGGYTF
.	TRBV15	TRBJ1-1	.	TGTGCCACCAGCCCTCGAGTCGGGGGGGGCACTGAAGCTTTCTTT	CATSPRVGGGTEAFF
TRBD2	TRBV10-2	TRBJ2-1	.	TGCGCCAGCGGGGGACGGGGGGGCCTTAATGAGCAGTTCTTC	CASGGRGGLNEQFF
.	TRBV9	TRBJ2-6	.	TGTGCCAGCAGCGCTCACCCCCGGGGAGGTGGGGCCAACGTCCTGACTTTC	CASSAHPRGGGANVLTF
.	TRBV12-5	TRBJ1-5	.	TGTGCTAGTGGGGGCACAGGAAGAAGCAATCAGCCCCAGCATTTT	CASGGTGRSNQPQHF
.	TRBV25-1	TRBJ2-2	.	TGTGCCAGCAGTGAGCCGGGACATTCGAACACCGGGGAGCTGTTTTTT	CASSEPGHSNTGELFF
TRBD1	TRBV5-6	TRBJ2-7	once	TGTGCCAGCAGCTCGTCAGGGGGTTCCTACGAGCAGTACTTC	CASSSSGGSYEQYF
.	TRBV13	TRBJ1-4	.	TGTGCCAGCAGCGCCGGACAAGCAACTAATGAAAAACTGTTTTTT	CASSAGQATNEKLFF
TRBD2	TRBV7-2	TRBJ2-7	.	TGTGCCAGCAGCCTCGGACTAGCGGGGACCGCCTACGAGCAGTACTTC	CASSLGLAGTAYEQYF
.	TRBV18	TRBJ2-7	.	TGTGCCAGCTCACTACAACAGGGTTCTTCAGCCTACGAGCAGTACTTC	CASSLQQGSSAYEQYF
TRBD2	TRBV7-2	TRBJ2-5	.	TGTGCCAGCAGCTTGGGACTAGCGGGGAAGGGGTGGGAGACCCAGTACTTC	CASSLGLAGKGWETQYF
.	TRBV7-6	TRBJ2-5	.	TGTGCCAGCAGCTTGTATCAGGGAACAGAGACCCAGTACTTC	CASSLYQGTETQYF
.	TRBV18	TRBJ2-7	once	TGTGCCAGCTCACAAGGGGACATTTCCCCCTACGAGCAGTACTTC	CASSQGDISPYEQYF
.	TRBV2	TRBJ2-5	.	TGTGCCAGCAGTGATGGGTCAGACAAAGAGACCCAGTACTTC	CASSDGSDKETQYF
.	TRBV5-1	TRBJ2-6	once	TGCGCCAGCATGAACACTGGGGCCAACGTCCTGACTTTC	CASMNTGANVLTF
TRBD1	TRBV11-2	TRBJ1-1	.	TGTGCCAGCAGCTTAGTCGTAGGGGGCAAAGCTTTCTTT	CASSLVVGGKAFF